These T cell receptor beta chains were read from a single sample in a study of technical replicates of blood from four donors. Method: immunoSEQ multiplex PCR; TCRdb's copy keeps in-frame clones and lacks some. The sample lists roughly 69,000 clones, 85% to 90% occurring once. Material for sequencing was PBMCs. All receptors come from a human donor in good health. Some clones in this sample may be carry-over from other donors' samples. The CDR3 runs from the conserved cysteine through the conserved F or W. Fields, in order: J gene, D gene, clone size, V gene, CDR3 protein, CDR3 DNA. D genes are given only for firm matches. Clone size is not always given. Where it is, it says once, few, many or a class for expanded clones.

J: TRBJ2-7; D: TRBD2; size: -; V: TRBV19; CDR3: CASSTSGGAKGEQYF; DNA: TGTGCCAGTAGTACTAGCGGGGGGGCAAAAGGCGAGCAGTACTTC
J: TRBJ1-1; D: TRBD1; size: once; V: TRBV6-1; CDR3: CASSGWTGGVREAFF; DNA: TGTGCCAGCAGTGGTTGGACAGGAGGGGTACGAGAAGCTTTCTTT
J: TRBJ2-4; D: -; size: once; V: TRBV19; CDR3: CASYEGQGIQYF; DNA: TGTGCCTCTTATGAGGGACAAGGAATTCAGTACTTC
J: TRBJ2-7; D: -; size: few; V: TRBV7-9; CDR3: CASSPGGTSYEQYF; DNA: TGTGCCAGCAGCCCAGGCGGGACCTCCTACGAGCAGTACTTC
J: TRBJ1-6; D: -; size: -; V: TRBV9; CDR3: CASSVGVDNSPLHF; DNA: TGTGCCAGCAGCGTAGGTGTAGATAATTCACCCCTCCACTTT
J: TRBJ2-1; D: TRBD2; size: -; V: TRBV13; CDR3: CASSLGTSGSYNEQFF; DNA: TGTGCCAGCAGCTTAGGGACTAGCGGATCCTACAATGAGCAGTTCTTC
J: TRBJ2-7; D: TRBD1; size: -; V: TRBV4-1; CDR3: CASSPNIGQEYEQYF; DNA: TGCGCCAGCAGTCCTAACATTGGACAGGAGTACGAGCAGTACTTC
J: TRBJ1-6; D: -; size: -; V: TRBV30; CDR3: CAWSQGLNSPLHF; DNA: TGTGCCTGGAGCCAGGGCCTCAATTCACCCCTCCACTTT
J: TRBJ2-7; D: -; size: -; V: TRBV5-1; CDR3: CASSPTWSSYEQYF; DNA: TGCGCCAGCAGCCCCACGTGGAGCTCCTACGAGCAGTACTTC
J: TRBJ2-7; D: -; size: -; V: TRBV6-5; CDR3: CASSGAYEQYF; DNA: TGTGCCAGCAGCGGAGCCTACGAGCAGTACTTC
J: TRBJ2-1; D: TRBD2; size: -; V: TRBV9; CDR3: CASSVGAGTSGIGSYNEQFF; DNA: TGTGCCAGCAGCGTAGGGGCGGGGACTAGCGGGATCGGGTCCTACAATGAGCAGTTCTTC
J: TRBJ2-3; D: TRBD2; size: -; V: TRBV5-4; CDR3: CASSFSGRQTYTDTQYF; DNA: TGTGCCAGCAGCTTTAGCGGGAGGCAAACTTACACAGATACGCAGTATTTT
J: TRBJ2-1; D: TRBD2; size: -; V: TRBV29-1; CDR3: CSPPLLAGDYNEQFF; DNA: TGCAGCCCCCCCCTATTAGCGGGGGACTACAATGAGCAGTTCTTC
J: TRBJ2-5; D: TRBD2; size: -; V: TRBV11-2; CDR3: CASSLGTRLAEETQYF; DNA: TGTGCCAGCAGCTTAGGTACCCGACTAGCGGAAGAGACCCAGTACTTC
J: TRBJ1-2; D: -; size: -; V: TRBV14; CDR3: CASSQQWAGYGYTF; DNA: TGTGCCAGCAGCCAACAGTGGGCAGGGTATGGCTACACCTTC
J: TRBJ1-1; D: -; size: few; V: TRBV7-2; CDR3: CASSFSQQGTEAFF; DNA: TGTGCCAGCAGCTTCTCCCAACAGGGTACTGAAGCTTTCTTT